Listed below are T cell receptor beta chains from one sample, sequenced in a study of shared clonotypes between healthy human individuals. Sequencing used immunoSEQ multiplex PCR; TCRdb keeps in-frame clones, though not all of them. The sample yields 800,000 or so clones, about 96% seen once. What was sequenced was naive CD8+ T cells sorted from blood. The receptor set was obtained from a man aged 25 to 45 in good health. Each CDR3 is given with its conserved first and last residue. Each record gives: V gene, D gene, clone size, J gene, CDR3 DNA, CDR3 protein. D genes are given only for firm matches. The size field is filled for only some rows; it gives once, few, many or a size class.

V: TRBV9; D: TRBD1; size: NA; J: TRBJ2-3; DNA: TGTGCCAGCAGCGTGGGTCGGGACAGGGTCCTCACAGATACGCAGTATTTT; CDR3: CASSVGRDRVLTDTQYF
V: TRBV28; D: NA; size: once; J: TRBJ2-3; DNA: TGTGCCAGCACGGCTCTAGCGCACACAGATACGCAGTATTTT; CDR3: CASTALAHTDTQYF
V: TRBV28; D: NA; size: NA; J: TRBJ1-1; DNA: TGTGCCAGCAGTTTATTCGCAGGGGAGAACACTGAAGCTTTCTTT; CDR3: CASSLFAGENTEAFF
V: TRBV7-2; D: NA; size: NA; J: TRBJ2-7; DNA: TGTGCCAGCAGCCCCTATTACAGGGCCGCTAACGAGCAGTACTTC; CDR3: CASSPYYRAANEQYF
V: TRBV19; D: TRBD1; size: NA; J: TRBJ1-5; DNA: TGTGCCAGTAGTTTCGACAGGGGTAATCAGCCCCAGCATTTT; CDR3: CASSFDRGNQPQHF
V: TRBV10-1; D: TRBD2; size: once; J: TRBJ2-7; DNA: TGCGCCAGCAGTGAGGGGTTAGCGGGAGTGTACGAGCAGTACTTC; CDR3: CASSEGLAGVYEQYF
V: TRBV27; D: TRBD1; size: NA; J: TRBJ1-2; DNA: TGTGCCAGCAGTCCACAGGGGGCGTTCGGCTACACCTTC; CDR3: CASSPQGAFGYTF
V: TRBV23-1; D: TRBD1; size: NA; J: TRBJ1-1; DNA: TGCGCCAGCAGTCATCGAGGACAGGGTGAGTACACTGAAGCTTTCTTT; CDR3: CASSHRGQGEYTEAFF
V: TRBV11-2; D: NA; size: NA; J: TRBJ2-1; DNA: TGTGCCAGCAGCTTAGCCCGGGCCTCGAGTGAGCAGTTCTTC; CDR3: CASSLARASSEQFF
V: TRBV4-1; D: NA; size: NA; J: TRBJ1-5; DNA: TGCGCCAGCAGCCAAGATCACGGGGACCAGCCCCAGCATTTT; CDR3: CASSQDHGDQPQHF
V: TRBV2; D: NA; size: NA; J: TRBJ2-3; DNA: TGTGCCAGCAGCCTCGGCTCCACAGATACGCAGTATTTT; CDR3: CASSLGSTDTQYF
V: TRBV28; D: TRBD2; size: NA; J: TRBJ2-7; DNA: TGTGCCAGCAGTCCGTCCCTTCGGCGGGAGGGTCCTTGGCCCTACGAGCAGTACTTC; CDR3: CASSPSLRREGPWPYEQYF
V: TRBV28; D: TRBD1; size: NA; J: TRBJ1-5; DNA: TGTGCCAGTTCGACCCGAGGACAGGGGGCAAATCAGCCCCAGCATTTT; CDR3: CASSTRGQGANQPQHF
V: TRBV5-4; D: TRBD2; size: NA; J: TRBJ2-1; DNA: TGTGCCAGCACCGGGACTAGCGGATACAATGAGCAGTTCTTC; CDR3: CASTGTSGYNEQFF
V: TRBV30; D: TRBD1; size: NA; J: TRBJ1-1; DNA: TGTGCCTGGAGTGTAATCCCGAAGACAGGGATTGAAGCTTTCTTT; CDR3: CAWSVIPKTGIEAFF
V: TRBV19; D: NA; size: NA; J: TRBJ1-5; DNA: TGTGCCAGTAGTATAGTCAGGGTTCAGCCCCAGCATTTT; CDR3: CASSIVRVQPQHF
V: TRBV11-2; D: NA; size: NA; J: TRBJ2-4; DNA: TGTGCCAGCAGCTTCAGCAACATTCAGTACTTC; CDR3: CASSFSNIQYF
V: TRBV9; D: TRBD2; size: NA; J: TRBJ2-3; DNA: TGTGCCAGCAGCGAACTAGCGGGGGGGATGGCAGATACGCAGTATTTT; CDR3: CASSELAGGMADTQYF
V: TRBV29-1; D: NA; size: NA; J: TRBJ2-7; DNA: TGCAGCGTTGGTGTAGGTTCCGAGCAGTACTTC; CDR3: CSVGVGSEQYF
V: TRBV15; D: NA; size: NA; J: TRBJ2-5; DNA: TGTGCCACCAGCAGCGGGGTTGGAGAGACCCAGTACTTC; CDR3: CATSSGVGETQYF
V: TRBV6-1; D: TRBD1; size: NA; J: TRBJ2-1; DNA: TGTGCCAGCAGTGTTGGGACAGGGGGGTCCTACAATGAGCAGTTCTTC; CDR3: CASSVGTGGSYNEQFF
V: TRBV28; D: TRBD1; size: once; J: TRBJ2-7; DNA: TGTGCCAGCAGTTCTCACCGGGACAGGGAATTTAGTCCCACCTACGAGCAGTACTTC; CDR3: CASSSHRDREFSPTYEQYF
V: TRBV7-2; D: NA; size: NA; J: TRBJ2-1; DNA: TGTGCCAGCAGCTTATCGTCGCTCGGTACCCAAGGGGGTGAGCAGTTCTTC; CDR3: CASSLSSLGTQGGEQFF
V: TRBV5-6; D: NA; size: NA; J: TRBJ1-2; DNA: TGTGCCAGCAGCTTGGGAAGTGGCTACACCTTC; CDR3: CASSLGSGYTF
V: TRBV7-6; D: TRBD1; size: once; J: TRBJ2-3; DNA: TGTGCCAGCAGCCAGGACAGGGCCAGCACAGATACGCAGTATTTT; CDR3: CASSQDRASTDTQYF
V: TRBV21-1; D: NA; size: NA; J: TRBJ1-3; DNA: TGTGCCAGCAGCCCGGACAATAAGCCTCCAGGGGGAAACACCATATATTTT; CDR3: CASSPDNKPPGGNTIYF
V: TRBV27; D: TRBD2; size: NA; J: TRBJ2-3; DNA: TGTGCCAGCAGACTAGCGGGAGAGGGCACAGATACGCAGTATTTT; CDR3: CASRLAGEGTDTQYF
V: TRBV9; D: NA; size: NA; J: TRBJ2-2; DNA: TGTGCCAGCAGCGGCGGGGTCTGGAACACCGGGGAGCTGTTTTTT; CDR3: CASSGGVWNTGELFF
V: TRBV10-3; D: NA; size: once; J: TRBJ2-7; DNA: TGTGCCATCAGTGAGGGACACGACTTAGAGCAGTACTTC; CDR3: CAISEGHDLEQYF
V: TRBV4-2; D: NA; size: NA; J: TRBJ1-1; DNA: TGTGCCAGCAGCCAGTCGGGGGGGAGGACTGAAGCTTTCTTT; CDR3: CASSQSGGRTEAFF
V: TRBV6-1; D: TRBD2; size: NA; J: TRBJ2-2; DNA: TGTGCCAGCAGTGAAGGGAGCGGGGTGGCCGGGGAGCTGTTTTTT; CDR3: CASSEGSGVAGELFF
V: TRBV18; D: NA; size: NA; J: TRBJ2-1; DNA: TGTGCCAGCTCACTGACGGGAGTGGACAATGAGCAGTTCTTC; CDR3: CASSLTGVDNEQFF
V: TRBV19; D: TRBD2; size: NA; J: TRBJ2-3; DNA: TGTGCCACTACCCCGGGACTAGGGGATACGCAGTATTTT; CDR3: CATTPGLGDTQYF
V: TRBV6-5; D: TRBD1; size: once; J: TRBJ1-1; DNA: TGTGCCAGCAGTTACCGGACAGGGTTTCTGAACACTGAAGCTTTCTTT; CDR3: CASSYRTGFLNTEAFF
V: TRBV28; D: TRBD2; size: NA; J: TRBJ2-7; DNA: TGTGCCAGCAGGACTAGCGGGAACGAGCAGTACTTC; CDR3: CASRTSGNEQYF
V: TRBV9; D: NA; size: NA; J: TRBJ2-7; DNA: TGTGCCAGCAGCGGTAAGGACCACCTGCCCTACGAGCAGTACTTC; CDR3: CASSGKDHLPYEQYF
V: TRBV6-1; D: TRBD1; size: NA; J: TRBJ1-5; DNA: TGTGCCAGCAGTGAAAGGGACAGGCTTGGACAGCCCCAGCATTTT; CDR3: CASSERDRLGQPQHF
V: TRBV7-9; D: NA; size: NA; J: TRBJ2-7; DNA: TGTGCCAGCAGCTTAGGCCTTAGGCCGGGTGAGCAGTACTTC; CDR3: CASSLGLRPGEQYF
V: TRBV7-9; D: TRBD1; size: NA; J: TRBJ1-2; DNA: TGTGCCAGCAGCCCCGGGACAGGTGGCTATGGCTACACCTTC; CDR3: CASSPGTGGYGYTF
V: TRBV7-9; D: NA; size: NA; J: TRBJ1-2; DNA: TGTGCCAGCAGCAGAACAGTGGCCTATGGCTACACCTTC; CDR3: CASSRTVAYGYTF
V: TRBV5-8; D: NA; size: once; J: TRBJ2-3; DNA: TGTGCCAGCAGCTTAGGAGACACGGGCACAGATACGCAGTATTTT; CDR3: CASSLGDTGTDTQYF
V: TRBV4-1; D: NA; size: NA; J: TRBJ2-3; DNA: TGCGCCAGCAGCCGCCTCGGAGGGATAAGCGGTGATACGCAGTATTTT; CDR3: CASSRLGGISGDTQYF
V: TRBV11-2; D: TRBD1; size: few; J: TRBJ1-4; DNA: TGTGCCAGCAGCTCGCTAAGGACAGGGGAAAAACTGTTTTTT; CDR3: CASSSLRTGEKLFF
V: TRBV13; D: TRBD2; size: NA; J: TRBJ2-7; DNA: TGTGCCAGCAGCTTACGGCCAGCGGGAGGCTACGAGCAGTACTTC; CDR3: CASSLRPAGGYEQYF
V: TRBV5-4; D: NA; size: NA; J: TRBJ1-2; DNA: TGTGCCAGCAGCTTGGGGGGTGGCTACACCTTC; CDR3: CASSLGGGYTF
V: TRBV28; D: NA; size: NA; J: TRBJ2-3; DNA: TGTGCCAGCAGTTTATTAGGGGCAGTTAACCCTAGCACAGATACGCAGTATTTT; CDR3: CASSLLGAVNPSTDTQYF
V: TRBV29-1; D: NA; size: NA; J: TRBJ1-1; DNA: TGCAGCGTTGTTCTCACTCACCTGAACACTGAAGCTTTCTTT; CDR3: CSVVLTHLNTEAFF